The 7 T cell receptor beta chains below were found in one sample sequenced in a study of CD8+CD57+ T cells in acquired aplastic anemia. CDR3 and TCR beta VDJ profiling relied on a genomic DNA template. TCRdb fed the reads into MiXCR, producing one record per CDR3 protein. The data contain a few hundred thousand distinct CDR3 sequences, over 55% of them singletons. Source material: sorted CD4+, CD8+, or CD8+CD57+ T cells (not recorded which) from PBMCs. The receptors originated from a human donor in good health.

The chain links TRBV19 to TRBJ1-5; 7 bases fit TRBD1. The CDR3 loop spans 15 amino acids. CDR1 is LNHDA and CDR2 is SQIVND in the germline V gene (reference sequence). V shed 5 bases, J shed 7 bases, and the junction held 11 bases outside the gene matches. The CDR3 DNA follows: TGTGCCAGTAGTGATCAGGGGGGGGGCAGACAGCCCCAGCATTTT. Translating gives CASSDQGGGRQPQHF.

The chain joins TRBV20-1 to TRBJ2-1; possible D gene TRBD2, 5 bases. Germline CDR1 reads DFQATT; CDR2 reads SNEGSKA (reference sequence). The CDR3 has 14 residues. Trimming removed 0 bases at V and 4 bases at J, with 10 bases between. This CDR3 is CSARDRRVYNEQFF. The CDR3 region has the DNA TGCAGTGCTAGAGATCGGCGGGTATACAATGAGCAGTTCTTC.

The chain couples TRBV2 to TRBJ2-7; D gene unclear. The CDR3 is made up of 12 amino acids. With 5 bases removed from V and 2 bases from J, the gap between germline ends came to 7 bases. The germline V gene encodes CDR1 SNHLY and CDR2 FYNNEI. The CDR3 sequence is CASSSQTYEQYF. The CDR3 DNA reads as TGTGCCAGCAGTTCACAGACCTACGAGCAGTACTTC.

V usage is TRBV24-1 and J usage is TRBJ2-3; 7 bases fit TRBD2. Trimming took 3 bases from V and 0 from J; bases not matched to a gene: 2. Germline assignment: CDR1 KGHDR and CDR2 SFDVKD. There are 15 residues in the CDR3. The CDR3 reads CATSDGTISTDTQYF. The CDR3 nucleotides are TGTGCCACCAGTGATGGGACTATCAGCACAGATACGCAGTATTTT.

CDR3 coding DNA: TGTGCCAGCAGCTTGGCAGGGAGAGTGAATCAGCCCCAGCATTTT. Translation: CASSLAGRVNQPQHF. The chain recombines TRBV5-6 with TRBJ1-5; maybe TRBD1 (5 bases). The V gene lost 0 bases and the J gene lost 4 bases, with 11 bases spanning the gap. CDR1 is SGHDT, CDR2 YYEEEE, per germline. This CDR3 is 15 amino acids long.

This clonotype was seen repeatedly, ten times or more. This rearrangement joins TRBV20-1 to TRBJ2-7; D not certain. Trimming pared 0 bases from V and 0 bases from J, leaving 9 bases between. The germline CDR1 and CDR2 sequences are DFQATT and SNEGSKA (reference sequence). The CDR3 is 14 amino acids. The CDR3 loop is CSARDLQHSYEQYF. Here the CDR3 DNA reads TGCAGTGCTAGAGATCTACAGCACTCCTACGAGCAGTACTTC.

The rearrangement uses TRBV27 and TRBJ1-2; D not resolved. The germline CDR1 and CDR2 sequences are MNHEY and SMNVEV (reference sequence). The V end lost 4 bases, the J end lost 8 bases, and 8 bases lay between the germline ends. The CDR3 extends over 11 amino acids. The CDR3, as DNA: TGTGCCAGCAGTTCTCCTGAGGGCTACACCTTC. It yields the protein CASSSPEGYTF.